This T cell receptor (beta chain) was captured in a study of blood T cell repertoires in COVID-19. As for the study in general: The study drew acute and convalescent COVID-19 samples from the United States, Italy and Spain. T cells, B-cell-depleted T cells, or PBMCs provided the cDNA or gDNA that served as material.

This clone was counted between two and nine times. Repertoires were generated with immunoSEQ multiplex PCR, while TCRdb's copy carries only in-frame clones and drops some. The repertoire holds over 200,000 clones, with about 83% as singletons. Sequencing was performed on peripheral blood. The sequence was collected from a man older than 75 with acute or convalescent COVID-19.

CDR3: CASSIQTGTSGTGELFF. CDR3 bases: TGCGCCAGCAGCATACAAACCGGGACTAGCGGGACCGGGGAGCTGTTTTTT. The chain is built from TRBV5-1 and TRBJ2-2, with 12 bases fitting TRBD2. This CDR3 spans 17 amino acids. In germline, CDR1 is SGHRS, CDR2 YFSETQ. Trimming removed 4 bases from V and 5 bases from J; junction bases left unmatched: 9.